Listed below are T cell receptor beta chains from one sample, sequenced in a study of T cell repertoires in cytomegalovirus infection. These receptors' targets are unknown. Each CDR3 protein gets one entry after TCRdb re-called the reads with MiXCR. The sample holds about 830,000 distinct CDR3 sequences, less than 35% seen once. Material: cultured CD8+ T cells from PBMCs, obtained from culture after CMV antigen stimulation. These receptors all stem from a human donor in good health (CMV status not recorded). Some clones in this sample may be carry-over from other donors' samples. CDR3s include the opening cysteine and the closing phenylalanine or tryptophan. Fields, in order: D gene, J gene, V gene, clone size, CDR3 protein, CDR3 DNA. D genes are given only for firm matches. The size entry is marked missing in some rows and otherwise reads once, few, many or a size class.

- TRBJ2-4 TRBV7-8 - CASSLGGRISLAKNIQYF TGTGCCAGCAGCTTAGGGGGGAGAATCTCACTAGCCAAAAACATTCAGTACTTC
- TRBJ2-2 TRBV2 - CASRETGRGGTGELFF TGTGCCAGCAGGGAGACAGGGAGGGGAGGGACCGGGGAGCTGTTTTTT
- TRBJ1-5 TRBV7-3 many CASSRLGVERVSNQPQHF TGTGCCAGCAGCCGCCTCGGAGTCGAAAGGGTTAGCAATCAGCCCCAGCATTTT
- TRBJ1-3 TRBV25-1 - CASSEVYPPGNTIYF TGTGCCAGCAGTGAAGTTTACCCGCCGGGAAACACCATATATTTT
TRBD1 TRBJ2-1 TRBV7-6 - CASSYPPGTGVINEQFF TGTGCCAGCAGCTACCCCCCCGGGACAGGGGTCATCAATGAGCAGTTCTTC
TRBD1 TRBJ2-1 TRBV9 - CASSATTGANLDEQFF TGTGCCAGCAGCGCAACGACAGGGGCCAATCTTGATGAGCAGTTCTTC
- TRBJ2-3 TRBV7-4 - CASSDSRDTRTDTQYF TGTGCCAGCAGCGACTCCCGGGACACTCGCACAGATACGCAGTATTTT
- TRBJ1-1 TRBV6-6 many CASSPGEAPVRGAFF TGTGCCAGCAGCCCGGGGGAGGCTCCAGTCAGGGGAGCTTTCTTT
- TRBJ1-1 TRBV7-6 - CASRRWQPLMNTEAFF TGTGCCAGCAGGAGGTGGCAACCTCTAATGAACACTGAAGCTTTCTTT
- TRBJ1-2 TRBV6-5 few CASKAQSYGYTF TGTGCCAGCAAAGCACAGTCCTATGGCTACACCTTC
- TRBJ2-2 TRBV6-6 few CASSYAPDRTGELFF TGTGCCAGCAGTTACGCTCCTGACAGGACCGGGGAGCTGTTTTTT
- TRBJ2-5 TRBV24-1 - CATSGPGYQETQYF TGTGCCACCAGTGGTCCAGGCTACCAAGAGACCCAGTACTTC
TRBD2 TRBJ2-3 TRBV27 - CASSSPGGATDTQYF TGTGCCAGCAGTTCGCCGGGGGGGGCAACAGATACGCAGTATTTT
TRBD2 TRBJ2-2 TRBV7-3 few CASSPYAGAGELFF TGTGCCAGCAGCCCTTATGCGGGAGCCGGGGAGCTGTTTTTT
TRBD1 TRBJ2-3 TRBV6-2/TRBV6-3 - CASSKGARTDTQYF TGTGCCAGCAGTAAGGGGGCGCGTACAGATACGCAGTATTTT
- TRBJ2-3 TRBV7-6 - CASSLADGNTQYF TGTGCCAGCAGCTTAGCGGATGGGAATACGCAGTATTTT
- TRBJ2-7 TRBV20-1 - CSARRTGSVEQYF TGCAGTGCTAGAAGGACGGGGTCCGTCGAGCAGTACTTC
- TRBJ1-1 TRBV6-2/TRBV6-3 - CVSSYTDRAVNTEAFF TGTGTCAGCAGTTACACGGACCGGGCGGTGAACACTGAAGCTTTCTTT
TRBD1 TRBJ1-2 TRBV6-4 - CASRQGTAGGYGYTF TGTGCCAGCAGACAGGGGACAGCGGGGGGCTATGGCTACACCTTC
TRBD2 TRBJ2-2 TRBV6-2/TRBV6-3 many CASSFTRPTSANTGELFF TGTGCCAGCAGTTTTACTCGCCCTACTAGCGCGAACACCGGGGAGCTGTTTTTT
- TRBJ2-1 TRBV7-9 - CASSLARNNEQFF TGTGCCAGCAGCTTAGCACGAAACAATGAGCAGTTCTTC
- TRBJ1-1 TRBV27 few CASSKTGMGAEAFF TGTGCCAGCAGTAAGACAGGCATGGGGGCTGAAGCTTTCTTT
- TRBJ2-5 TRBV5-5 - CASSLLFVGETQYF TGTGCCAGCAGCTTGTTATTTGTGGGAGAGACCCAGTACTTC
TRBD2 TRBJ2-3 TRBV2 - CASSDLAGAGDTQYF TGTGCCAGCAGTGATCTAGCGGGGGCAGGAGATACGCAGTATTTT
- TRBJ1-2 TRBV27 - CASRPHINYGYTF TGTGCCAGCAGGCCTCACATTAACTATGGCTACACCTTC
- TRBJ2-3 TRBV4-2 - CASSQVRRDTQYF TGTGCCAGCAGCCAAGTTCGACGGGATACGCAGTATTTT
- TRBJ2-1 TRBV28 few CASEARNAFMEQFF TGTGCCAGCGAGGCTAGGAACGCCTTTATGGAGCAGTTCTTC
- TRBJ2-1 TRBV27 few CASSLSLPVEVEQFF TGTGCCAGCAGTTTATCGCTACCCGTAGAGGTTGAGCAGTTCTTC
- TRBJ1-1 TRBV19 - CASSMHRELTEAFF TGTGCCAGTAGTATGCACAGGGAATTAACTGAAGCTTTCTTT
- TRBJ1-2 TRBV28 few CASTRTSSFGYTF TGTGCCAGCACCAGGACAAGTTCATTCGGCTACACCTTC
TRBD2 TRBJ2-1 TRBV4-1 few CASSQAPGGGYNEQFF TGCGCCAGCAGCCAAGCCCCGGGAGGAGGATACAATGAGCAGTTCTTC
- TRBJ2-1 TRBV7-6 many CASSLGEYNEQFF TGTGCCAGCAGTTTAGGGGAGTACAATGAGCAGTTCTTC
- TRBJ2-1 TRBV7-9 many CASSFSRGWNNEQFF TGTGCCAGCAGCTTCTCGAGGGGGTGGAACAATGAGCAGTTCTTC
TRBD2 TRBJ2-1 TRBV27 - CASRATSGLFYEQFF TGTGCCAGCAGAGCGACTAGCGGGCTCTTTTATGAGCAGTTCTTC
TRBD2 TRBJ2-1 TRBV7-2 many CASSWGLAGMEQFF TGTGCCAGCAGCTGGGGACTAGCGGGGATGGAGCAGTTCTTC
TRBD1 TRBJ1-2 TRBV7-6 many CASSPTGVGGYTF TGTGCCAGCAGCCCAACAGGGGTGGGCGGCTACACCTTC
- TRBJ2-5 TRBV7-2 - CASSLKAQETQYF TGTGCCAGCAGCTTAAAGGCTCAGGAGACCCAGTACTTC